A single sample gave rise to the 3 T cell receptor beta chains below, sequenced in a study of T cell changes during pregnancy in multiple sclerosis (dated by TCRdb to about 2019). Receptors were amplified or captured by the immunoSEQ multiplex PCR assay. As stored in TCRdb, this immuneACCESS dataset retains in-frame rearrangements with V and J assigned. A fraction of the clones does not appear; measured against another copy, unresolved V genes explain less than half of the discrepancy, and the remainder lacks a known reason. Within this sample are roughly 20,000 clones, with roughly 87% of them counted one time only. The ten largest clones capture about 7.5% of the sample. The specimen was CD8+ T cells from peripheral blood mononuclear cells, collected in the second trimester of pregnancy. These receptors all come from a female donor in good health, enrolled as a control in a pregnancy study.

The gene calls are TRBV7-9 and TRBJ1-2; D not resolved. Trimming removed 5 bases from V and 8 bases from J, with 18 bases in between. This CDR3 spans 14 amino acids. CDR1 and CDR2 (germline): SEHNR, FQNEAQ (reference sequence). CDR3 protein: CASSNVVRTVGYTF. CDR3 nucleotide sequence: TGTGCCAGCAGCAACGTTGTCCGAACGGTGGGCTACACCTTC.

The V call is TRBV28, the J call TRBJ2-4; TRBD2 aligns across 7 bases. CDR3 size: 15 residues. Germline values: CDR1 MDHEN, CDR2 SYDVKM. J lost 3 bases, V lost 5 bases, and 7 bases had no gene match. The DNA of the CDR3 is TGTGCCAGCAGTAGCGGGGCAGACGGCAAAAACATTCAGTACTTC. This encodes CASSSGADGKNIQYF.

CDR3 nucleotides: TGTGCCATCAGTGACCACTACTCAGAGGAGGGGGCAAACACCGGGGAGCTGTTTTTT. It translates to CAISDHYSEEGANTGELFF. V and J are TRBV10-3 and TRBJ2-2; TRBD1 is a possible D gene (7 bases). This CDR3 has 19 amino acids. CDR1 and CDR2 (germline): ENHRY, SYGVKD. Trimming pared 3 bases from V and 2 bases from J, leaving 22 bases between.